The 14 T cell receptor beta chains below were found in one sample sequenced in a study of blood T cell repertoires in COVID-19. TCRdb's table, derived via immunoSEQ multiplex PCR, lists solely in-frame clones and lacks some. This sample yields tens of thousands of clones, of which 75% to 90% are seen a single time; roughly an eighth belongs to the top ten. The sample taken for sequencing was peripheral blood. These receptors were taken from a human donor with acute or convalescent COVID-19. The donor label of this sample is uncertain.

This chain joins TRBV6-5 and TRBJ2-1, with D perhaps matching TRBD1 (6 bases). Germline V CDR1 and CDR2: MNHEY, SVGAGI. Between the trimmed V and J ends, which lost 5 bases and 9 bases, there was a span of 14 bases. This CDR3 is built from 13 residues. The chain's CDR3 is CASSTRTESEQFF. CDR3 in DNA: TGTGCCAGCAGTACCCGGACAGAAAGTGAGCAGTTCTTC.

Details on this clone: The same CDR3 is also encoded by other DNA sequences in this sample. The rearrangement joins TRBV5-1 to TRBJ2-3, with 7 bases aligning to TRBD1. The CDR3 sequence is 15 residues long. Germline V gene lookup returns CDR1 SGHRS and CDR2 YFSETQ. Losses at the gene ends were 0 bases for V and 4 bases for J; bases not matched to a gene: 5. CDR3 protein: CASSLATGEADTQYF. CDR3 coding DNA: TGCGCCAGCAGCTTGGCTACAGGGGAAGCAGATACGCAGTATTTT.

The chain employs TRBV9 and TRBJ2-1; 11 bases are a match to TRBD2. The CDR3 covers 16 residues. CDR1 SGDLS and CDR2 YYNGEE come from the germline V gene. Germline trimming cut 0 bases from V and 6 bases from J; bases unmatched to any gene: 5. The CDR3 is CASSVVVAGGLNEQFF. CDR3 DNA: TGTGCCAGCAGCGTAGTAGTAGCGGGGGGGCTCAATGAGCAGTTCTTC.

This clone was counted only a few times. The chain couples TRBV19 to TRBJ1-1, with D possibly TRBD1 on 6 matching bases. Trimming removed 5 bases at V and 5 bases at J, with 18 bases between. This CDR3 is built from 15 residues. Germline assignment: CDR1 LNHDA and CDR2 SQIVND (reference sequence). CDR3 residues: CASSARSGVWTEAFF. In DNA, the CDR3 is TGTGCCAGTAGTGCCCGATCAGGGGTGTGGACTGAAGCTTTCTTT.

The CDR3 is CASSLGEETQYF. DNA for the CDR3: TGTGCCAGCAGTTTAGGGGAGGAGACCCAGTACTTC. The chain recombines TRBV28 with TRBJ2-5, with D possibly matching TRBD2 (5 bases). Trimming left V 2 bases short and J 5 bases short, with 6 bases between. The germline gives CDR1 MDHEN, CDR2 SYDVKM. The CDR3 loop spans 12 amino acids.

The CDR3 nucleotides read TGTGCCAGCAGCCCGATGACAGGGATGAACACTGAAGCTTTCTTT. It encodes CASSPMTGMNTEAFF. The genes are TRBV5-4 and TRBJ1-1; TRBD1 aligns across 7 bases. Germline V gene lookup returns CDR1 SGHNT and CDR2 YYREEE (reference sequence). V dropped 4 bases and J dropped 0; count of bases not matched to a gene: 6. The CDR3 totals 15 residues.

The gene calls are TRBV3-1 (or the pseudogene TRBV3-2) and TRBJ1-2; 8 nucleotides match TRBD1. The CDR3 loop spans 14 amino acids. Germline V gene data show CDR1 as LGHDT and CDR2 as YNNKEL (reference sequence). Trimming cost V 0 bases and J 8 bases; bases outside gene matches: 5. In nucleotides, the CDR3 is TGTGCCAGCAGCCAAGACCTTACAGGGGGGGGCTACACCTTC. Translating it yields CASSQDLTGGGYTF.

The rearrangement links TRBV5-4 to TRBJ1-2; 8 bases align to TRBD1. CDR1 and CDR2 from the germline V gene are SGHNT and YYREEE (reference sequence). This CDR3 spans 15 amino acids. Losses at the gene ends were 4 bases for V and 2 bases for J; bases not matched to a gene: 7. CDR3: CASSSRGQVNYGYTF. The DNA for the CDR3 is TGTGCCAGCAGCAGCCGGGGACAGGTCAACTATGGCTACACCTTC.

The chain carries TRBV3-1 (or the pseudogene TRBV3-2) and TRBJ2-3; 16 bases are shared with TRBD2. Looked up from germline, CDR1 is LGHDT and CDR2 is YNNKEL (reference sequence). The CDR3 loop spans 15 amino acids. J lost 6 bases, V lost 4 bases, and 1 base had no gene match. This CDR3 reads CASSLGLAGGDTQYF. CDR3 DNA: TGTGCCAGCAGCCTGGGACTAGCGGGGGGGGATACGCAGTATTTT.

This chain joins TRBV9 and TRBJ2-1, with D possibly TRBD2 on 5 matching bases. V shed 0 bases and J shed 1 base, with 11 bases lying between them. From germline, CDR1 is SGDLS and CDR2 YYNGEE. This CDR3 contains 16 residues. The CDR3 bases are TGTGCCAGCAGCGTAGAACCGGGATTGTCCTACAATGAGCAGTTCTTC. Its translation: CASSVEPGLSYNEQFF.

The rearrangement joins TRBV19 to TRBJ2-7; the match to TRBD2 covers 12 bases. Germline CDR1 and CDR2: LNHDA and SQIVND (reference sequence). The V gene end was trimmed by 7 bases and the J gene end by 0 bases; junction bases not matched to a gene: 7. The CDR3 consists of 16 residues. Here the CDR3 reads CASNSPGLAGSYEQYF. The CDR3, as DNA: TGTGCCAGTAACTCACCGGGACTAGCGGGCTCCTACGAGCAGTACTTC.

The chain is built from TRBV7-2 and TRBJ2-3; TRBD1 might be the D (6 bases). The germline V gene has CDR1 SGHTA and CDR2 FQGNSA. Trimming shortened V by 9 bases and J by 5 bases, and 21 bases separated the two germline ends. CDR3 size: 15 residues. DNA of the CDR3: TGTGCCAGTTGCCCGCAGGCAGGGGTTATAGATACGCAGTATTTT. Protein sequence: CASCPQAGVIDTQYF.

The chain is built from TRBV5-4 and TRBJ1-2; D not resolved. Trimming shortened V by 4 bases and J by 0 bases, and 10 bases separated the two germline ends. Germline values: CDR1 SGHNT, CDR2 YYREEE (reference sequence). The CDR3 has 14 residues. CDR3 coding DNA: TGTGCCAGCAGCCCGGAGGTGGCTAACTATGGCTACACCTTC. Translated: CASSPEVANYGYTF.

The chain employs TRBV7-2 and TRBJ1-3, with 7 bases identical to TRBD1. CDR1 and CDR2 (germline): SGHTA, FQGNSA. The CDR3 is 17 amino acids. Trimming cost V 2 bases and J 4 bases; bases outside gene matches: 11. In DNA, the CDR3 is TGTGCCAGCAGCTTATGGGCCCGAACAGGGGTAGGAAACACCATATATTTT. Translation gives CASSLWARTGVGNTIYF.